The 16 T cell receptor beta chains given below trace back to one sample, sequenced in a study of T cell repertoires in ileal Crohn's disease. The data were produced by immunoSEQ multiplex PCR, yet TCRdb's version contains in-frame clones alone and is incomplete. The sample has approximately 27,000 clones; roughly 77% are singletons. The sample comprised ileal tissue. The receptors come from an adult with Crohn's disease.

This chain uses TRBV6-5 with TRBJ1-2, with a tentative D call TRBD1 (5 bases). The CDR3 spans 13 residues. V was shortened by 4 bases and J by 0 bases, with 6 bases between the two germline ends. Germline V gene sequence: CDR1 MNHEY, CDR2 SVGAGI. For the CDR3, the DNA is TGTGCCAGCAGTTTACAGGCTAACTATGGCTACACCTTC. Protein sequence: CASSLQANYGYTF.

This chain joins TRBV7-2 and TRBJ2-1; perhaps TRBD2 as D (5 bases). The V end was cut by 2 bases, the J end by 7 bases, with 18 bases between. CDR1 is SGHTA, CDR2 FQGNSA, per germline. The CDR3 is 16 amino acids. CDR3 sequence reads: CASSLRLGGSRNEQFF. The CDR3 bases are TGTGCCAGCAGCTTAAGGCTCGGCGGGTCACGGAATGAGCAGTTCTTC.

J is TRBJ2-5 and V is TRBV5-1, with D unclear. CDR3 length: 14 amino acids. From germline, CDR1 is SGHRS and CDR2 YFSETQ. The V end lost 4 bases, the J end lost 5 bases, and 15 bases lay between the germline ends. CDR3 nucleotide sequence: TGCGCCAGCAGCCTGACGGTCCGGGTGGAGACCCAGTACTTC. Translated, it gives CASSLTVRVETQYF.

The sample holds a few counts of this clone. CDR3 in amino acids: CASSLGTRYTGYTF. In DNA, the CDR3 is TGTGCCAGCAGCTTGGGGACAAGGTATACTGGCTACACCTTC. The rearrangement joins TRBV5-6 to TRBJ1-2, with a weak D call TRBD1 (5 bases). Trimming cost V 0 bases and J 7 bases, with 13 bases left between them. CDR1 is SGHDT and CDR2 is YYEEEE in the germline V gene. The CDR3 length is 14 residues.

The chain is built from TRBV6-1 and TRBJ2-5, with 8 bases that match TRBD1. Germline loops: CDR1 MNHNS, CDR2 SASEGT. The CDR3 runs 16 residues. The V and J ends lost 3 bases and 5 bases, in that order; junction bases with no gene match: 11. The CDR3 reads CASSDLLGQGRETQYF. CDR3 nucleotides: TGTGCCAGCAGTGACCTCCTTGGACAGGGTAGGGAGACCCAGTACTTC.

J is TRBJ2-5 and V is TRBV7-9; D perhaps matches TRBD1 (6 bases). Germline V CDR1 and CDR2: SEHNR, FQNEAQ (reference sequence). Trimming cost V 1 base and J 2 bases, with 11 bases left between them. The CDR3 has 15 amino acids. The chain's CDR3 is CASSLDAGAQETQYF. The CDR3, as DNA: TGTGCCAGCAGCTTAGATGCAGGGGCGCAAGAGACCCAGTACTTC.

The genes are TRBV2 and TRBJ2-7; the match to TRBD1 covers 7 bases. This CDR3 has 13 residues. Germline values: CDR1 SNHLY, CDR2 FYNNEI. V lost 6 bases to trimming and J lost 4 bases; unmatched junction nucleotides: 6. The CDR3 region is CASRATGKYEQYF. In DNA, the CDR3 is TGTGCCAGCAGGGCGACAGGGAAATACGAGCAGTACTTC.

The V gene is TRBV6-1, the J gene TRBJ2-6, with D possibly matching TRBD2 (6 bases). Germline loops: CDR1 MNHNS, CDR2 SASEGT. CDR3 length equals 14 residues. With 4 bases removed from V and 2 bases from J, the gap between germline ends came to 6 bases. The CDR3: CASSGGAGANVLTF. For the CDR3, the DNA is TGTGCCAGCAGTGGGGGGGCTGGGGCCAACGTCCTGACTTTC.

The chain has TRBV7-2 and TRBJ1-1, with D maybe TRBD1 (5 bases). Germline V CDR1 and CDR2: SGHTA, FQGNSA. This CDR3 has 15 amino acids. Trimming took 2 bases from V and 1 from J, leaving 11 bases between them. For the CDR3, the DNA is TGTGCCAGCAGCTTACAGGTCGGGGGGAACACTGAAGCTTTCTTT. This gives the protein CASSLQVGGNTEAFF. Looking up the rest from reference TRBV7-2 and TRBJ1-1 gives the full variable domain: GAGVSQSPSNKVTEKGKDVELRCDPISGHTALYWYRQSLGQGLEFLIYFQGNSAPDKSGLPSDRFSAERTGGSVSTLTIQRTQQEDSAVYLCASSLQVGGNTEAFFGQGTRLTVV.

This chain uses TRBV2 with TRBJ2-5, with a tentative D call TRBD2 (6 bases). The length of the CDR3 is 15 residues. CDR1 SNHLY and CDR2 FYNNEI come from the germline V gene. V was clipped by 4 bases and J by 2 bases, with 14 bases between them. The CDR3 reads CASSVDGREQETQYF. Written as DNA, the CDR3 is TGTGCCAGCAGTGTCGACGGGAGAGAACAAGAGACCCAGTACTTC.

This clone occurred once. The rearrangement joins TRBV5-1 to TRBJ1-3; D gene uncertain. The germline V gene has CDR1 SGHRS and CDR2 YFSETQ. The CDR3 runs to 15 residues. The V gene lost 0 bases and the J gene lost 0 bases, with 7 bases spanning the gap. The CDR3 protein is CASSLDGSSGNTIYF. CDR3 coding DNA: TGCGCCAGCAGCTTGGACGGTAGCTCTGGAAACACCATATATTTT.

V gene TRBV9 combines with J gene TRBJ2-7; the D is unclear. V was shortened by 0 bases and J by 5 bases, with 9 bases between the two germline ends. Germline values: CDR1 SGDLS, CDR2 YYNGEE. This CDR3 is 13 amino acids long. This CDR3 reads CASSVGMGNEQYF. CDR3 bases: TGTGCCAGCAGCGTAGGAATGGGCAACGAGCAGTACTTC. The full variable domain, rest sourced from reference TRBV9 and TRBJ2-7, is DSGVTQTPKHLITATGQRVTLRCSPRSGDLSVYWYQQSLDQGLQFLIQYYNGEERAKGNILERFSAQQFPDLHSELNLSSLELGDSALYFCASSVGMGNEQYFGPGTRLTVT.

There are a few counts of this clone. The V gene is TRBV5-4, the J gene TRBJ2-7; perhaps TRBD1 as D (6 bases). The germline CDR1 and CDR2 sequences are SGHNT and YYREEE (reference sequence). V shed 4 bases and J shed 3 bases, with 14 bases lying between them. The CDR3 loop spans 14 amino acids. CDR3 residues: CASSLGRGSYEQYF. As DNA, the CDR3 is TGTGCCAGCAGCCTGGGAAGGGGGAGCTACGAGCAGTACTTC.

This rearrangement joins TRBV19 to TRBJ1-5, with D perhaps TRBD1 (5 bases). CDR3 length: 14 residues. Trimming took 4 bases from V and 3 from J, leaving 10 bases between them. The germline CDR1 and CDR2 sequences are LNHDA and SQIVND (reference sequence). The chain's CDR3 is CASSRWGLNQPQHF. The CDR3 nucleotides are TGTGCCAGTAGTAGGTGGGGCCTCAATCAGCCCCAGCATTTT.

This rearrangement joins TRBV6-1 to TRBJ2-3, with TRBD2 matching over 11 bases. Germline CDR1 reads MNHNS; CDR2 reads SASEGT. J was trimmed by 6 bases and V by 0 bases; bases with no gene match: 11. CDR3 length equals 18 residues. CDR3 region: CASSEAVAGGYASDTQYF. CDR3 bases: TGTGCCAGCAGTGAAGCGGTAGCGGGGGGGTACGCGTCGGATACGCAGTATTTT.

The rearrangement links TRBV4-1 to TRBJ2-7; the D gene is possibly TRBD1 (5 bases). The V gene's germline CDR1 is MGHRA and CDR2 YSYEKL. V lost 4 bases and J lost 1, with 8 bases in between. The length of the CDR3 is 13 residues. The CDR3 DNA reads TGCGCCAGCAGCCGGACACTATCCTACGAGCAGTACTTC. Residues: CASSRTLSYEQYF.